The sequence of this TCR beta chain was determined in a study of cytomegalovirus exposure and HLA in healthy donors. On the study more broadly: Falling in the Caucasian-associated ancestry cluster were 81% of 398 genotyped donors.

This clone appeared once. The PCR employed 60 Vbeta primers together with 13 Jbeta primers. TCRdb's copy holds only in-frame clones and misses some; the assay was immunoSEQ multiplex PCR. The data show about 55,000 clones, with 77% seen just once and less than 3% held by the top ten. The germline V gene has CDR1 MDHEN and CDR2 SYDVKM. V shed 4 bases, J shed 4 bases, and the junction held 9 bases outside the gene matches. This CDR3 contains 16 residues. The chain uses TRBV28 and TRBJ2-1; 8 bases are a match to TRBD1. The sequencing input was PBMCs. This sequence originates from a female donor in good health and CMV-seronegative. The CDR3 region has the DNA TGTGCCAGCAGTTCAGCCGGGACAGGACATTACAATGAGCAGTTCTTC. It yields the protein CASSSAGTGHYNEQFF.